This T cell receptor (beta chain) came from a study of blood T cell repertoires in COVID-19. Across the study: Material from acute and convalescent COVID-19 was sourced from the United States, Italy and Spain. Nucleic acid was either cDNA or gDNA, and it came from T cells, B-cell-depleted T cells, or PBMCs.

The CDR3 contains 15 residues. V was cut by 4 bases and J by 3 bases, with 16 bases left in between. Germline V CDR1 and CDR2: SGHDT, YYEEEE. Authors' processing steps: How many nucleated cells were present was estimated from reference gene primer amplification. Assay used: immunoSEQ multiplex PCR; TCRdb lists only in-frame clones, some missing. That table furnishes V, J and clone size, whereas the DNA furnished D and trimming. The sample has 50,000 to 75,000 clones, 70% to 80% seen once. This receptor was taken from a woman at least 80 years old with acute or convalescent COVID-19. This chain joins TRBV5-6 and TRBJ2-5; weak D call: TRBD1 (8 bases). Sequenced sample: peripheral blood. The CDR3 coding sequence is TGTGCCAGCAGCGTGACAGGGGCGGGAGAAGAGACCCAGTACTTC. It encodes CASSVTGAGEETQYF.